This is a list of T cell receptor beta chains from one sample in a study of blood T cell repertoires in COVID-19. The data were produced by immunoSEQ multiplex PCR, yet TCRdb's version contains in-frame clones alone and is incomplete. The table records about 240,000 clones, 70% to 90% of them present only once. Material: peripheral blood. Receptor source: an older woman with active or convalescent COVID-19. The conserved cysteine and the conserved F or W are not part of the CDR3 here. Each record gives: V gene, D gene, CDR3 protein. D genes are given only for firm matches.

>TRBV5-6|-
ASSLKSGTFNQPQH
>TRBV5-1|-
ASSFFLRKVAEAF
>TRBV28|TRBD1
ASSGGRDRGRGTDTQY
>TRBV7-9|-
ASLRGPSYEQY
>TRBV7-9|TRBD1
ASSLSGTGNEQF
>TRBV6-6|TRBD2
ASSPRLGLVETQY
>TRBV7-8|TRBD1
ASSLGQGIDSPLH
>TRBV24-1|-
ATSDSGQGNQPQH
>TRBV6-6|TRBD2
ASSLRGSGASITGELF
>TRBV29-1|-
SAAEREQF
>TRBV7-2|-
ATLDFSNTGELF
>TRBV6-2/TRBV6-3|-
ASSLAGGYT
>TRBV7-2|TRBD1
ATSTGVGEQY
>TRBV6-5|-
ASSPTGKAKNIQY
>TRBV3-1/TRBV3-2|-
ASSQDVQGNTDTQY
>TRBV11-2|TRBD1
ASSLGQGNTGELF
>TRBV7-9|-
ASSLERTEAF
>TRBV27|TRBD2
ASSLRIPSGVTDTQY
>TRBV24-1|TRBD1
ATSDIQGVGYT
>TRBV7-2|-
ASGLKGVSPLH
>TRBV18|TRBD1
ASSPVDRDYEQY
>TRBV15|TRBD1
ATSLDRLSYT
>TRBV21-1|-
ASSKFIRSGQGASPLH
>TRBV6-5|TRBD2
ASRVAGGHETQY
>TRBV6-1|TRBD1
ASSETGDYGYT
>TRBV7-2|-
ASSRDRLGQPQH
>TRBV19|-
ASTLRGSGNTIY
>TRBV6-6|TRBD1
ASSPYGGQGVGYGYT
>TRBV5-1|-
ASSFTYNEQF
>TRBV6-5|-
ASSYSFGGTDTQY
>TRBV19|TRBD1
ASSIVAGGSEAF
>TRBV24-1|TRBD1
ATPRTGGAIDTQY
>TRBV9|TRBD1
ASSVLDRAGNTIY
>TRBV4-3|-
ASSHYTGYNEQF
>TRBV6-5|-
ASSYESPFSPDEQY
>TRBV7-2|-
ASSLEGYQETQY
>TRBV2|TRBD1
ASSGGTGAYEQY
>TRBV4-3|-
ASSPQVRADTQY
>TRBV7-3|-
ASSLKGVSSYEQY
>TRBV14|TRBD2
ASSLSGGSYNEQF
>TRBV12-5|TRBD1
ASGSTGGVYEQF
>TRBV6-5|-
ASSPPGTYNSPLH
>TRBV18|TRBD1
ASSPDRALGNTIY
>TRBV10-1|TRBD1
ASSGSRTGLSNTGELF
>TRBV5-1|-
ASSKGQSNEKLF
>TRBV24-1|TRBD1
ATGAGQANQPQH
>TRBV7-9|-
ASRPQEGYNEQF
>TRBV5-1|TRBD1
ASSLVEGAPYDGYT